This entry features one T cell receptor (beta chain) sequence. TCRdb re-derived calls from the 5' RACE reads in MiXCR, one entry per CDR3 protein. The sample shows approximately 89,000 distinct CDR3 sequences, 25% of them seen only once. This specimen belongs to a study of T-cell memory formation after mild COVID-19. The V gene's germline CDR1 is MNHEY and CDR2 SMNVEV (reference sequence). CDR3 length: 14 residues. V gave up 6 bases and J gave up 9 bases, with 18 bases separating them. Sequenced: PBMCs or a T cell subset sorted from them (not recorded which). V is TRBV27 and J is TRBJ2-1, with D tentatively TRBD1 (5 bases). The TCR originated in a young man who had mild COVID-19 (a few samples of this study predate the infection). Cell type and time point are not known. The CDR3 reads CASRVSTGLREQFF. The CDR3 nucleotides are TGTGCCAGCAGAGTTTCTACAGGCCTGCGTGAGCAGTTCTTC.